This T cell receptor beta chain was found in a study of cytomegalovirus exposure and HLA in healthy donors. The germline CDR1 and CDR2 sequences are MNHNS and SASEGT. The CDR3 is 10 amino acids. Trimming took off 11 bases at V and 11 bases at J, with 15 bases between the two ends. Measured with immunoSEQ multiplex PCR; TCRdb has only the in-frame clones, and not every one. Of almost 75,000 clones in the sample, approximately 80% were seen once. The V gene is TRBV6-1, the J gene TRBJ1-2, with D possibly TRBD1 on 5 matching bases. The receptor was isolated from a man in his thirties or forties in good health and CMV-seronegative. The specimen was PBMCs. DNA of the CDR3: TGTGCCTGCATCGACAGACGATACACCTTC. This codes for CACIDRRYTF.